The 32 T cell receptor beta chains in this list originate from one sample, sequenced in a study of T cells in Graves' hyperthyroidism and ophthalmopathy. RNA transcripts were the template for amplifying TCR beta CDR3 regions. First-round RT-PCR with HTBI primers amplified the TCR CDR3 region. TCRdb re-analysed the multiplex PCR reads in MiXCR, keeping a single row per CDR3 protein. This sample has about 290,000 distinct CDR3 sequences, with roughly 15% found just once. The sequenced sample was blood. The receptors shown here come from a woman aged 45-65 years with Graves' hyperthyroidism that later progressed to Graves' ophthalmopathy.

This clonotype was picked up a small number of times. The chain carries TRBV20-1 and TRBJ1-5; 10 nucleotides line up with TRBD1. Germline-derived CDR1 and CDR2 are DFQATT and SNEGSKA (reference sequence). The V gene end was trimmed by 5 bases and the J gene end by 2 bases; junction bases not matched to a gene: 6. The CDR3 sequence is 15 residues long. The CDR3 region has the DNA TGCAGTGCTCTTACGACAGGGGGCGGCAATCAGCCCCAGCATTTT. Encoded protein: CSALTTGGGNQPQHF.

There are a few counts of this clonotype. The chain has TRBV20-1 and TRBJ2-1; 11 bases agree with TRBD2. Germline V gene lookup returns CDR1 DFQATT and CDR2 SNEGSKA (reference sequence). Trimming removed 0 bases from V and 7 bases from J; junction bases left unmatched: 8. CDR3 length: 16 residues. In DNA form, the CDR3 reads TGCAGTGCTAGAGATGGTAAACTAGCGGGAGTAAATGAGCAGTTCTTC. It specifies CSARDGKLAGVNEQFF.

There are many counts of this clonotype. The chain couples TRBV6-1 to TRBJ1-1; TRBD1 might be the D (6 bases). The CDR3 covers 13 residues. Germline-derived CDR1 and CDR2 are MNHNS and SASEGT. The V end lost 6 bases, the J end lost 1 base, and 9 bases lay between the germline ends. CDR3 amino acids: CASRVQGNTEAFF. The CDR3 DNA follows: TGTGCCAGCAGGGTACAGGGGAACACTGAAGCTTTCTTT.

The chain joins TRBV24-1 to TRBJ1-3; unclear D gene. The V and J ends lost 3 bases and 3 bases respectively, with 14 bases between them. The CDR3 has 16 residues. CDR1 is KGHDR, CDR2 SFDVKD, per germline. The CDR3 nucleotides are TGTGCCACCAGTGATGCCAGGCAAAGCTTTGGAAACACCATATATTTT. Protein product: CATSDARQSFGNTIYF.

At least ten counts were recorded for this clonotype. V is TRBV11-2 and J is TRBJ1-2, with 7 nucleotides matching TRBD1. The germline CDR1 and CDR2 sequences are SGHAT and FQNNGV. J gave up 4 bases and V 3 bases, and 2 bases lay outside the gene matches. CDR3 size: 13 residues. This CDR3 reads CASSLGTVYGYTF. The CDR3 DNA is TGTGCCAGCAGCTTGGGGACAGTCTATGGCTACACCTTC. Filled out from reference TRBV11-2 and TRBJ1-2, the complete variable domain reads EAGVAQSPRYKIIEKRQSVAFWCNPISGHATLYWYQQILGQGPKLLIQFQNNGVVDDSQLPKDRFSAERLKGVDSTLKIQPAKLEDSAVYLCASSLGTVYGYTFGSGTRLTVV.

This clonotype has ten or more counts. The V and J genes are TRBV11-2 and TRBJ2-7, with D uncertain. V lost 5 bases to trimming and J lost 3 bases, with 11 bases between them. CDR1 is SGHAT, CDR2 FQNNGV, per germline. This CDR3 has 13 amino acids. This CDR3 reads CASSPDPIYEQYF. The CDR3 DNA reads TGTGCCAGCAGCCCCGACCCCATCTACGAGCAGTACTTC.

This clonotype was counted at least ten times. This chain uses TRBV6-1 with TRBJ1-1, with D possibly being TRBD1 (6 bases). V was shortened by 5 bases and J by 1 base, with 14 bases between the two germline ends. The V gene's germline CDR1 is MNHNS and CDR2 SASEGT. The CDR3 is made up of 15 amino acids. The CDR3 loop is CASSYEQGGNTEAFF. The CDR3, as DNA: TGTGCCAGCAGTTACGAACAGGGAGGGAACACTGAAGCTTTCTTT.

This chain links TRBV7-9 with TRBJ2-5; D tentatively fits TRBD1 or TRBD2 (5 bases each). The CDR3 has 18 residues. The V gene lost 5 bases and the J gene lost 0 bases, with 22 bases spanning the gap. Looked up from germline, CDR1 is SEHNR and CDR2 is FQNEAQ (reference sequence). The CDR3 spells CASSPGTFREAYQETQYF. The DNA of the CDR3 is TGTGCCAGCAGCCCCGGGACCTTCAGGGAAGCCTACCAAGAGACCCAGTACTTC.

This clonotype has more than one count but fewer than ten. CDR3 sequence reads: CASNRRTGVVGEQFF. The CDR3 nucleotides are TGTGCCAGCAACCGTCGGACAGGGGTCGTAGGTGAGCAGTTCTTC. J is TRBJ2-1 and V is TRBV6-1; 9 bases align to TRBD1. In germline, CDR1 is MNHNS, CDR2 SASEGT. The CDR3 sequence is 15 residues long. Trimming took 7 bases from V and 9 from J; bases not matched to a gene: 13.

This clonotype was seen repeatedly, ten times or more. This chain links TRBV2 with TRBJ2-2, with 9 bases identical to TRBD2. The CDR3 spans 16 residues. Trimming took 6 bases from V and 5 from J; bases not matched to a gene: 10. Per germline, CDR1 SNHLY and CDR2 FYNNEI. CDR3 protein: CASSATPGLATGELFF. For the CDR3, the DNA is TGTGCCAGCAGCGCAACGCCGGGACTAGCAACCGGGGAGCTGTTTTTT.

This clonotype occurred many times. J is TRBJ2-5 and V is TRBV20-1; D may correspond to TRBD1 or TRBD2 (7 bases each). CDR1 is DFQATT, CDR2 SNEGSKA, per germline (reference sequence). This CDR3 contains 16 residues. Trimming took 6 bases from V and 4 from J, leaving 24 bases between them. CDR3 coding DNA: TGCAGTGCCGCCGGGACTATCATCCAGGGGGGAGAGACCCAGTACTTC. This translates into CSAAGTIIQGGETQYF.

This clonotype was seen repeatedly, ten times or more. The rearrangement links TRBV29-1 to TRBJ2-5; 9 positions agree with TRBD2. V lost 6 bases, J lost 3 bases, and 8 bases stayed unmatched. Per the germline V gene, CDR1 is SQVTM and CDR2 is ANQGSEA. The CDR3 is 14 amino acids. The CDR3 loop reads CSVGASGIKETQYF. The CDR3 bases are TGCAGCGTAGGGGCTAGCGGGATAAAAGAGACCCAGTACTTC.

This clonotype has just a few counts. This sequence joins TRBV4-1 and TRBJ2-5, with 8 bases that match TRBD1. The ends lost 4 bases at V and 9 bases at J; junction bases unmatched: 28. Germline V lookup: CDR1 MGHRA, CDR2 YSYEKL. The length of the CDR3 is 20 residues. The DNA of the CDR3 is TGCGCCAGCAGCCTCCCAGTGTCTGGCGGGTACGCAGGGGGCCCCCAGGCCCAGTACTTC. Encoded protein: CASSLPVSGGYAGGPQAQYF.

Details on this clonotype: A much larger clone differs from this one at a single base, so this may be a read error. The CDR3 bases are TGTGCCAGCAGTCCCCGGCAGGGAGAGTATGTCTACACCTTC. It is translated as CASSPRQGEYVYTF. V is TRBV27 and J is TRBJ1-2; possible D gene TRBD1, 5 bases. This CDR3 is built from 14 residues. Per the germline V gene, CDR1 is MNHEY and CDR2 is SMNVEV (reference sequence).

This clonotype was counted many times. The CDR3 coding sequence is TGCGCCAGCAGCCCGGGACAGTTACAAGAGACCCAGTACTTC. Translation: CASSPGQLQETQYF. This chain links TRBV5-1 with TRBJ2-5; 7 positions agree with TRBD1. The junction had 5 bases not matched to a gene; V was cut back by 4 bases and J by 2 bases. The CDR3 totals 14 residues. Germline CDR1 is SGHRS and CDR2 is YFSETQ.

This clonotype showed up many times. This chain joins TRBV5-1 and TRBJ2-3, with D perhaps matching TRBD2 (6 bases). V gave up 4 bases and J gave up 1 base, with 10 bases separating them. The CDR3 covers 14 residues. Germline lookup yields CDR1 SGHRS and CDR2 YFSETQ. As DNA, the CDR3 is TGCGCCAGCAGCCGGTCTAGCGGCACAGATACGCAGTATTTT. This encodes CASSRSSGTDTQYF. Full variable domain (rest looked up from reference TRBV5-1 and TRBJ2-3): KAGVTQTPRYLIKTRGQQVTLSCSPISGHRSVSWYQQTPGQGLQFLFEYFSETQRNKGNFPGRFSGRQFSNSRSEMNVSTLELGDSALYLCASSRSSGTDTQYFGPGTRLTVL.

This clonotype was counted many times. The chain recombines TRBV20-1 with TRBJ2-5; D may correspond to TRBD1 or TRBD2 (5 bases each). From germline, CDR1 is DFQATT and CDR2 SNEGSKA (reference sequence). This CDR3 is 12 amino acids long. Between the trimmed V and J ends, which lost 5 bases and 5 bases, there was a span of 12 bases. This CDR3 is CSASGTWETQYF. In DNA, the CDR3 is TGCAGTGCTTCCGGGACCTGGGAGACCCAGTACTTC.

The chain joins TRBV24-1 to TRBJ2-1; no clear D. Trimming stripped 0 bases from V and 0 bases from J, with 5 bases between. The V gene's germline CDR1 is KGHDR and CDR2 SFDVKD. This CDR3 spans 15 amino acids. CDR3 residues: CATSDLVSSYNEQFF. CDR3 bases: TGTGCCACCAGTGATTTGGTTAGCTCCTACAATGAGCAGTTCTTC.

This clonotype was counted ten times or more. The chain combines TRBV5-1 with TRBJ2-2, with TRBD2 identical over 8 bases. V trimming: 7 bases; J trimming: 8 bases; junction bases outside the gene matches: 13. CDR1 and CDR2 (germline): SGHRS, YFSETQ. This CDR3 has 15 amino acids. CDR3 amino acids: CASSPTPGGAGELFF. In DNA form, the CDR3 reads TGCGCCAGCTCGCCGACCCCGGGAGGGGCTGGGGAGCTGTTTTTT.

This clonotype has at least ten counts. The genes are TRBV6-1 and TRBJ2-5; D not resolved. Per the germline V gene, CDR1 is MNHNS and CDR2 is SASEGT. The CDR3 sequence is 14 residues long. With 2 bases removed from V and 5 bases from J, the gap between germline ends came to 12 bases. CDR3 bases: TGTGCCAGCAGTGAAACCCTGAGGACGGAGACCCAGTACTTC. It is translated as CASSETLRTETQYF.

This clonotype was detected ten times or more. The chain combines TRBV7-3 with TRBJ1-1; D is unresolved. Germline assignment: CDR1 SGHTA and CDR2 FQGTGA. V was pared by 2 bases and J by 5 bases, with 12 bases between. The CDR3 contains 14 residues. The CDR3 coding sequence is TGTGCCAGCAGCTTAGAGGTCATTGTGACTGAAGCTTTCTTT. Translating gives CASSLEVIVTEAFF. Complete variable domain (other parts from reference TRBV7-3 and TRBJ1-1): GAGVSQTPSNKVTEKGKYVELRCDPISGHTALYWYRQSLGQGPEFLIYFQGTGAADDSGLPNDRFFAVRPEGSVSTLKIQRTERGDSAVYLCASSLEVIVTEAFFGQGTRLTVV.

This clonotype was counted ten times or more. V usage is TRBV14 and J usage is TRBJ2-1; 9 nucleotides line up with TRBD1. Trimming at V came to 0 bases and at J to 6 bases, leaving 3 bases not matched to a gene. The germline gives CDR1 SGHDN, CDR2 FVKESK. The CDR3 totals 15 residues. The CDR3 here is CASSQDPTGGNEQFF. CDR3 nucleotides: TGTGCCAGCAGCCAAGATCCGACAGGGGGCAATGAGCAGTTCTTC.

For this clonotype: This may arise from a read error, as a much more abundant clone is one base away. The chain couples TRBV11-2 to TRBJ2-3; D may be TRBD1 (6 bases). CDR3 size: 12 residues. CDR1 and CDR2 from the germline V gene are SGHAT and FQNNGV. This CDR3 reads CASSFVTGTQYF. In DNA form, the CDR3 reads TGTGCCAGCAGCTTCGTGACAGGTACGCAGTATTTT.

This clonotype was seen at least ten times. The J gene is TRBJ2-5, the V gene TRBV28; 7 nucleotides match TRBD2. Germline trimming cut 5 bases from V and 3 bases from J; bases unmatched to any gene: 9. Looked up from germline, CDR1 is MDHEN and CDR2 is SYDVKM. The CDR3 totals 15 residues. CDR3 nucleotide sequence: TGTGCCAGCAGTCGCGGTGGGGGGGGGAAAGAGACCCAGTACTTC. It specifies CASSRGGGGKETQYF.

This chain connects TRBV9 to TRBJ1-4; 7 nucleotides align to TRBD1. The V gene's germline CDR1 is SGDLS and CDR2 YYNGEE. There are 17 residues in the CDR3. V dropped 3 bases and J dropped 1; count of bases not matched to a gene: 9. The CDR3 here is CASSAETGDRTNEKLFF. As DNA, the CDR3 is TGTGCCAGCAGCGCCGAAACAGGGGATCGAACTAATGAAAAACTGTTTTTT.

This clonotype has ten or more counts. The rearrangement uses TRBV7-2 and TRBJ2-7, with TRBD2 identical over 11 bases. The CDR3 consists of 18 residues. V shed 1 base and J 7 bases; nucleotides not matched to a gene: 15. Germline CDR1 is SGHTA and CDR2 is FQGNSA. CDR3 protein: CASSLVKLAGGPALEQYF. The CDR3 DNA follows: TGTGCCAGCAGCTTAGTAAAGCTAGCGGGAGGCCCTGCTCTTGAGCAGTACTTC.

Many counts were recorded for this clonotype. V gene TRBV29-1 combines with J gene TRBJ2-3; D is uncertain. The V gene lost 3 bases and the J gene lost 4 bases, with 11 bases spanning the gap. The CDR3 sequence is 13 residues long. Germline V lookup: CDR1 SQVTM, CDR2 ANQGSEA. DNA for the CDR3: TGCAGCGTTGAGGCGCCGGGCCCAGATACGCAGTATTTT. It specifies CSVEAPGPDTQYF.

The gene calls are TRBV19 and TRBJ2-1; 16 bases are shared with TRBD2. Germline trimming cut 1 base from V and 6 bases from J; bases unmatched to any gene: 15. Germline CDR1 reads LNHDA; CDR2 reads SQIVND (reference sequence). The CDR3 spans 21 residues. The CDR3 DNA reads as TGTGCCAGTAGTATAGTGGGCCCTCGGGGACTAGCGGGAGGGCCGGGCAATGAGCAGTTCTTC. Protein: CASSIVGPRGLAGGPGNEQFF.

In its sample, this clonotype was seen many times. CDR3 amino acids: CSVVRGLGGKNTEAFF. CDR3 nucleotide sequence: TGCAGCGTTGTGCGAGGCTTGGGGGGCAAGAACACTGAAGCTTTCTTT. This sequence joins TRBV29-1 and TRBJ1-1; D may be TRBD1 (6 bases). Per germline, CDR1 SQVTM and CDR2 ANQGSEA. The germline V and J ends were trimmed by 4 bases and 1 base, with 19 bases remaining between them. The CDR3 contains 16 residues.

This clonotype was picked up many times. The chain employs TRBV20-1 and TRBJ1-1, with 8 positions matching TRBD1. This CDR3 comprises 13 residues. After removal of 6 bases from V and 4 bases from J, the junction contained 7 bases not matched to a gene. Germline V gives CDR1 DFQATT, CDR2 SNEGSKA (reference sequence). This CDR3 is CSATRTGRTEAFF. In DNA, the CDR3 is TGCAGTGCCACCAGGACAGGGCGCACTGAAGCTTTCTTT.

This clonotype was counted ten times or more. CDR3 sequence (DNA): TGTGCCAGCAGTGGGGACAGGGCTTCCGAAAAACTGTTTTTT. Protein product: CASSGDRASEKLFF. The J gene is TRBJ1-4, the V gene TRBV27, with 9 nucleotides matching TRBD1. There are 14 residues in the CDR3. CDR1 and CDR2 from the germline V gene are MNHEY and SMNVEV (reference sequence). Trimming took 5 bases from V and 8 from J; bases not matched to a gene: 6.

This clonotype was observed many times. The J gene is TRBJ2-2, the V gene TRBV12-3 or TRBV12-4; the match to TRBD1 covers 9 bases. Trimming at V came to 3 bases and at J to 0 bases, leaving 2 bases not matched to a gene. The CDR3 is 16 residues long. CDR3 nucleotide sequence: TGTGCCAGCAGTTTCTGGACAGGGGCGAACACCGGGGAGCTGTTTTTT. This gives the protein CASSFWTGANTGELFF.